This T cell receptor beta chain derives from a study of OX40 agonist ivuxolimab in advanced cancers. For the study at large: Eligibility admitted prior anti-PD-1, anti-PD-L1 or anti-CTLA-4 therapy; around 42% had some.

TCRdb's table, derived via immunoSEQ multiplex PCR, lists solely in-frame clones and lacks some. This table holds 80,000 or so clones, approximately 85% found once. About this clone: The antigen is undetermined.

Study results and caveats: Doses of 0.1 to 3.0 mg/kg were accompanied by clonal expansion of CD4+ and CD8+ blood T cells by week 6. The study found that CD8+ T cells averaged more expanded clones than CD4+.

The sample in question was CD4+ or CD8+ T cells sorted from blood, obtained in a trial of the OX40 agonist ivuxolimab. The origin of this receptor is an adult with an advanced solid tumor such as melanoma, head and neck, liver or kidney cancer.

The CDR3 DNA sequence: TGTGCCAGCAGTGAACAATACGGGGGTTCACCTAACTATGGCTACACCTTC. Protein product: CASSEQYGGSPNYGYTF. The gene calls are TRBV2 and TRBJ1-2, with D perhaps matching TRBD1 (5 bases). With 2 bases removed from V and 0 bases from J, the gap between germline ends came to 16 bases. This CDR3 has 17 amino acids. CDR1 is SNHLY, CDR2 FYNNEI, per germline. The whole variable domain, remainder taken from reference TRBV2 and TRBJ1-2, is EPEVTQTPSHQVTQMGQEVILRCVPISNHLYFYWYRQILGQKVEFLVSFYNNEISEKSEIFDDQFSVERPDGSNFTLKIRSTKLEDSAMYFCASSEQYGGSPNYGYTFGSGTRLTVV.